A selection of T cell receptor beta chains follows, all from one sample in a study of blood T cell repertoires in COVID-19. The table came from immunoSEQ multiplex PCR; TCRdb's copy has only in-frame clones and leaves some out. The sample carries a few hundred thousand clones, just under 90% recorded once. The material sequenced was PBMCs or T cells enriched from blood (not recorded which). Source of these receptors: an older woman who had recovered from COVID-19. The CDR3 runs from the conserved cysteine through the conserved F or W. A D gene is named only where the DNA matches it firmly. Clone size, where shown, is once, few, many, or a class for clones that have expanded.

abundance: .
d_gene: TRBD1
v_gene: TRBV5-6
len: 18
j_gene: TRBJ1-1
CDR3aa: CASSFPTGDFGSDTEAFF
CDR3nt: TGTGCCAGCAGCTTCCCGACAGGGGATTTCGGTAGTGACACTGAAGCTTTCTTT

abundance: few
d_gene: .
v_gene: TRBV3-1/TRBV3-2
len: 14
j_gene: TRBJ1-2
CDR3aa: CASSPGLGGYGYTF
CDR3nt: TGTGCCAGCAGCCCCGGTCTGGGGGGCTATGGCTACACCTTC

abundance: .
d_gene: TRBD2
v_gene: TRBV14
len: 15
j_gene: TRBJ2-5
CDR3aa: CASSPGLAGGETQYF
CDR3nt: TGTGCCAGCAGCCCGGGACTAGCGGGAGGAGAGACCCAGTACTTC

abundance: .
d_gene: .
v_gene: TRBV6-5
len: 11
j_gene: TRBJ2-7
CDR3aa: CASSYSGGQYF
CDR3nt: TGTGCCAGCAGTTACTCGGGGGGGCAGTACTTC

abundance: .
d_gene: .
v_gene: TRBV5-1
len: 13
j_gene: TRBJ2-5
CDR3aa: CASSLRERETQYF
CDR3nt: TGCGCCAGCAGCTTGCGGGAGCGGGAGACCCAGTACTTC

abundance: .
d_gene: .
v_gene: TRBV19
len: 15
j_gene: TRBJ2-7
CDR3aa: CASSIAYAGRNEQYF
CDR3nt: TGTGCCAGTAGTATAGCTTACGCAGGTCGAAACGAGCAGTACTTC

abundance: .
d_gene: .
v_gene: TRBV15
len: 12
j_gene: TRBJ2-1
CDR3aa: CATSRDRGEQFF
CDR3nt: TGTGCCACCAGCAGAGATCGAGGTGAGCAGTTCTTC

abundance: .
d_gene: TRBD2
v_gene: TRBV9
len: 16
j_gene: TRBJ2-1
CDR3aa: CASSSLLAGGPNEQFF
CDR3nt: TGTGCCAGCAGTTCCTTACTAGCGGGAGGGCCAAATGAGCAGTTCTTC

abundance: few
d_gene: .
v_gene: TRBV5-1
len: 13
j_gene: TRBJ2-7
CDR3aa: CASSLGQSYEQYF
CDR3nt: TGCGCCAGCAGCTTGGGACAGTCCTACGAGCAGTACTTC

abundance: .
d_gene: .
v_gene: TRBV28
len: 13
j_gene: TRBJ1-5
CDR3aa: CASSLGGEQPQHF
CDR3nt: TGTGCCAGCAGTTTAGGGGGGGAACAGCCCCAGCATTTT

abundance: .
d_gene: .
v_gene: TRBV5-8
len: 15
j_gene: TRBJ2-3
CDR3aa: CASSPSTPAIDTQYF
CDR3nt: TGTGCCAGCAGCCCAAGTACCCCCGCGATAGATACGCAGTATTTT

abundance: .
d_gene: .
v_gene: TRBV10-3
len: 15
j_gene: TRBJ2-3
CDR3aa: CAISDPSEDTDTQYF
CDR3nt: TGTGCCATCAGTGACCCTAGCGAAGACACAGATACGCAGTATTTT

abundance: .
d_gene: .
v_gene: TRBV7-8
len: 14
j_gene: TRBJ2-3
CDR3aa: CASSLWETTDTQYF
CDR3nt: TGTGCCAGCAGCTTGTGGGAGACCACAGATACGCAGTATTTT

abundance: .
d_gene: .
v_gene: TRBV30
len: 16
j_gene: TRBJ2-7
CDR3aa: CAWSVRLGGKAYEQYF
CDR3nt: TGTGCCTGGAGTGTACGCCTTGGCGGGAAGGCCTACGAGCAGTACTTC

abundance: .
d_gene: .
v_gene: TRBV5-1
len: 15
j_gene: TRBJ1-1
CDR3aa: CASSPNGGMNTEAFF
CDR3nt: TGCGCCAGCAGCCCTAATGGGGGGATGAACACTGAAGCTTTCTTT

abundance: few
d_gene: .
v_gene: TRBV27
len: 13
j_gene: TRBJ2-7
CDR3aa: CASSLSRDYEQYF
CDR3nt: TGTGCCAGCAGTTTATCGAGAGATTACGAGCAGTACTTC

abundance: .
d_gene: .
v_gene: TRBV5-1
len: 14
j_gene: TRBJ2-5
CDR3aa: CASSNRQFQETQYF
CDR3nt: TGCGCCAGCAGTAACCGACAGTTCCAAGAGACCCAGTACTTC

abundance: .
d_gene: TRBD2
v_gene: TRBV12-3/TRBV12-4
len: 12
j_gene: TRBJ2-1
CDR3aa: CASTRTSDEQFF
CDR3nt: TGTGCCAGCACTCGAACTAGCGATGAGCAGTTCTTC

abundance: .
d_gene: .
v_gene: TRBV28
len: 12
j_gene: TRBJ1-2
CDR3aa: CASSITGYGYTF
CDR3nt: TGTGCCAGCAGTATAACAGGCTATGGCTACACCTTC

abundance: few
d_gene: .
v_gene: TRBV7-2
len: 12
j_gene: TRBJ2-7
CDR3aa: CASSARGYEQYF
CDR3nt: TGTGCCAGCAGCGCCAGGGGCTACGAGCAGTACTTC

abundance: .
d_gene: TRBD1
v_gene: TRBV28
len: 16
j_gene: TRBJ1-1
CDR3aa: CASRPTGARGITEAFF
CDR3nt: TGTGCCAGCAGACCTACAGGGGCGAGGGGTATCACTGAAGCTTTCTTT

abundance: .
d_gene: TRBD2
v_gene: TRBV19
len: 13
j_gene: TRBJ2-7
CDR3aa: CASSIAGAYEQYF
CDR3nt: TGTGCCAGTAGTATCGCGGGAGCCTACGAGCAGTACTTC

abundance: .
d_gene: TRBD1
v_gene: TRBV5-4
len: 15
j_gene: TRBJ2-1
CDR3aa: CASSLSRDRDNEQFF
CDR3nt: TGTGCCAGCAGCTTATCTCGGGACAGGGACAATGAGCAGTTCTTC

abundance: .
d_gene: .
v_gene: TRBV3-1/TRBV3-2
len: 19
j_gene: TRBJ2-6
CDR3aa: CASRANGGTSLPGANVLTF
CDR3nt: TGTGCCAGCAGGGCAAATGGGGGCACCTCCCTGCCTGGGGCCAACGTCCTGACTTTC

abundance: once
d_gene: .
v_gene: TRBV9
len: 14
j_gene: TRBJ2-7
CDR3aa: CASSVATGPYEQYF
CDR3nt: TGTGCCAGCAGCGTAGCTACTGGTCCCTACGAGCAGTACTTC

abundance: .
d_gene: TRBD1
v_gene: TRBV28
len: 13
j_gene: TRBJ1-2
CDR3aa: CASRTGQDYGYTF
CDR3nt: TGTGCCAGCAGGACCGGACAGGACTATGGCTACACCTTC

abundance: .
d_gene: .
v_gene: TRBV29-1
len: 14
j_gene: TRBJ1-6
CDR3aa: CSAKLRGLGSPLHF
CDR3nt: TGCAGCGCCAAACTCCGGGGGTTGGGTTCACCCCTCCACTTT

abundance: few
d_gene: .
v_gene: TRBV19
len: 16
j_gene: TRBJ1-5
CDR3aa: CASKGESRRLGQPQHF
CDR3nt: TGTGCCAGTAAGGGGGAGTCGAGAAGATTGGGTCAGCCCCAGCATTTT